The entry that follows covers one TCR beta chain sequence. Its antigen is as yet unknown. The data derive from a study of Ad26.COV2.S vaccination and SARS-CoV-2 variants. The study's findings and limits: Vaccine and placebo groups showed comparable non-spike TCR breadth. Following vaccination, spike-specific CD8+ and CD4+ T cell responses reportedly exhibited substantial breadth.

Treatment described: around 19 received Ad26.COV2.S at low or high dose, single or two shots; roughly 5 received placebo; per-sample allocation not given. Specimen acquisition occurred on day 63 following the initial vaccine or placebo injection. Between the trimmed V and J ends, which lost 0 bases and 2 bases, there was a span of 10 bases. The CDR3 loop spans 15 amino acids. Germline V gene data show CDR1 as SGHRS and CDR2 as YFSETQ. Here immunoSEQ multiplex PCR was the method, and the copy in TCRdb shows in-frame clones only, minus some. The sample shows 300,000 to 350,000 clones, about 86% of them seen only once.

This chain uses TRBV5-1 with TRBJ2-3; weak D call: TRBD2 (6 bases). The sequence came from a person between 18 and 59 years old who received the Ad26.COV2.S COVID-19 vaccine or a placebo. Sequences were derived from peripheral blood, sampled in a trial of Ad26.COV2.S vaccine versus placebo. CDR3: CASSLGAGPTDTQYF. Here the CDR3 DNA reads TGCGCCAGCAGCTTGGGTGCGGGGCCCACAGATACGCAGTATTTT.